This TCR beta chain was identified in a study of T cells in Graves' hyperthyroidism and ophthalmopathy. Overall study results and limits: Most thyroid-expanded clonotypes above 0.001 were also found in blood. Model predictions of ophthalmopathy came a median roughly 6.4 months before onset.

This clonotype appeared many times. The antigen is not known. CDR3 length: 14 residues. Losses at the gene ends were 2 bases for V and 2 bases for J; bases not matched to a gene: 6. Germline-derived CDR1 and CDR2 are GTSNPN and SVGIG (reference sequence). RNA transcripts served as the template for amplifying TCR beta CDR3 regions. HTBI primers were employed in a first-round RT-PCR of the TCR CDR3. TCRdb fed the multiplex PCR reads into MiXCR, producing one record per CDR3 protein. The data show roughly 740,000 distinct CDR3 sequences, roughly 15% seen once. The rearrangement uses TRBV30 and TRBJ2-7, with TRBD2 matching over 7 bases. This TCR was recovered from a man between 18 and 29 years old with Graves' hyperthyroidism. Sequenced: blood. CDR3 protein: CAWSLERDPYEQYF. CDR3 coding DNA: TGTGCCTGGAGTCTGGAGCGGGACCCCTACGAGCAGTACTTC. Full variable domain (missing parts from reference TRBV30 and TRBJ2-7): SQTIHQWPATLVQPVGSPLSLECTVEGTSNPNLYWYRQAAGRGLQLLFYSVGIGQISSEVPQNLSASRPQDRQFILSSKKLLLSDSGFYLCAWSLERDPYEQYFGPGTRLTVT.